This T cell receptor beta chain was retrieved from a study of graft-versus-host responses after intestinal transplantation. On the study more broadly: Induction using anti-thymocyte globulin, followed by tacrolimus and steroids for two to four years, was given to all recipients. Overall study findings and caveats: The authors found GvH clones in recipient marrow, some appearing first in ileum or blood. Early post-transplant declines in HvG were associated with peak levels of circulating GvH clones. Some patients had graft-donor T cell macrochimerism. In their allografts, the ratios of graft-versus-host to host-versus-graft T cell clones were high.

In the case of this clone: The antigen is unknown.

There are 18 residues in the CDR3. From germline, CDR1 is SGHVT and CDR2 SQSDAQ. Trimming left V 5 bases short and J 5 bases short, with 22 bases between. Profiled with immunoSEQ multiplex PCR; TCRdb holds only in-frame clones, not every one. The sample carries some 15,000 clones, more than 85% recorded once. The sample here was PBMCs, taken roughly 1,000 days after intestinal transplantation. This chain links TRBV7-4 with TRBJ2-6, with unresolved D. The sequence was collected from a human patient who received an intestinal transplant, so some T cells may come from the graft donor. DNA of the CDR3: TGTGCCAGCAGCAACCCAAGCAGCTCACAAAGTCGGGCCAACGTCCTGACTTTC. It yields the protein CASSNPSSSQSRANVLTF. Filled out from reference TRBV7-4 and TRBJ2-6, the complete variable domain reads GAGVSQSPRYKVAKRGRDVALRCDSISGHVTLYWYRQTLGQGSEVLTYSQSDAQRDKSGRPSGRFSAERPERSVSTLKIQRTEQGDSAVYLCASSNPSSSQSRANVLTFGAGSRLTVL.